This T cell receptor beta chain stems from a study of T cells in Graves' hyperthyroidism and ophthalmopathy. Every diagnosis used clinical symptoms, serum thyroxine and TRAb, thyroid ultrasound and orbital computed tomography. Amplification yielded TCR beta CDR3 regions, with RNA transcripts as the source. In the first-round RT-PCR of the TCR CDR3, the HTBI primer set was used. TCRdb processed the multiplex PCR reads anew with MiXCR; each CDR3 protein has one entry. Of fewer than 750,000 distinct CDR3 sequences listed, around 46% are singletons. The sequence was collected from a woman aged 18-29 years with Graves' hyperthyroidism. Sequenced material: peripheral blood or thyroid tissue (not recorded which).

CDR3 sequence (DNA): TGTGCCAGCAGCAGACTGCGATCCGGGACTAGCGGATACACCTTC. This encodes CASSRLRSGTSGYTF. The chain has TRBV14 and TRBJ1-2; tentatively, D is TRBD1 (5 bases). The CDR3 spans 15 residues. The V end was cut by 5 bases, the J end by 11 bases, with 24 bases between. The germline gives CDR1 SGHDN, CDR2 FVKESK.